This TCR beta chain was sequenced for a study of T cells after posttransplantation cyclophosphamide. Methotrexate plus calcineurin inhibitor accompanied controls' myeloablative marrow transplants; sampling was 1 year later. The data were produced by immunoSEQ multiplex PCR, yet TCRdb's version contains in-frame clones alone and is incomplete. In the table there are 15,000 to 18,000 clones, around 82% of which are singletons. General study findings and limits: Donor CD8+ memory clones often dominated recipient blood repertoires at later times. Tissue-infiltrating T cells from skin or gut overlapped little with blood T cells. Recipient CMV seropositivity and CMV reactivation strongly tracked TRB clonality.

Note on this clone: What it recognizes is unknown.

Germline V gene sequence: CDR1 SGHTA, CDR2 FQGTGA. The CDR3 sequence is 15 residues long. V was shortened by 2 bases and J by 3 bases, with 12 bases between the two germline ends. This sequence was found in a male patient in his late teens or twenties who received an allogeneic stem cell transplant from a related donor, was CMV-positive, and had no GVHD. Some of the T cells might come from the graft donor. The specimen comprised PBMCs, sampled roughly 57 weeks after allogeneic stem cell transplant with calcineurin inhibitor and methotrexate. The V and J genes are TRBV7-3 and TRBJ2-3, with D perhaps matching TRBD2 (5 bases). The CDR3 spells CASSLEGSGTDTQYF. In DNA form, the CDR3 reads TGTGCCAGCAGCTTAGAAGGGAGTGGAACAGATACGCAGTATTTT.